These 15 T cell receptor beta chains came from one sample sequenced in a study of blood T cells in healthy people across ages. A sample-barcoded 5' primer and a J-beta primer mix were used in a second PCR of about 7 to 11 cycles. TCRdb recomputed calls from the 5' RACE reads with MiXCR, one row per CDR3 protein. Among around 1,500,000 distinct CDR3 sequences, 28% were seen once, and the ten largest hold more than 6%. Sequencing used blood. Receptors originate from a woman in her twenties or thirties in good health.

This clonotype was counted only a few times. J is TRBJ1-2 and V is TRBV7-8; D is possibly TRBD1 (5 bases). The CDR3 has 15 residues. Trimming shortened V by 1 base and J by 4 bases, and 13 bases separated the two germline ends. Germline values: CDR1 SGHVS, CDR2 FQNEAQ. The CDR3 sequence: CASSLDPGNLYGYTF. For the CDR3, the DNA is TGTGCCAGCAGCTTAGACCCAGGGAACCTCTATGGCTACACCTTC. Looking up the rest from reference TRBV7-8 and TRBJ1-2 gives the full variable domain: GAGVSQSPRYKVAKRGQDVALRCDPISGHVSLFWYQQALGQGPEFLTYFQNEAQLDKSGLPSDRFFAERPEGSVSTLKIQRTQQEDSAVYLCASSLDPGNLYGYTFGSGTRLTVV.

This clonotype came up once. Possible read error: a much larger clone is one base away. The V gene is TRBV7-9, the J gene TRBJ2-1; no firm D call. The CDR3 is 11 amino acids. Germline lookup yields CDR1 SEHNR and CDR2 FQNEAQ (reference sequence). DNA for the CDR3: TGTGTCAGCGAAATAATCAATGAGCAGTTCTTC. Amino acid sequence: CVSEIINEQFF.

V gene TRBV12-5 combines with J gene TRBJ2-3, with a possible D match to TRBD1 (6 bases). The CDR3 consists of 14 residues. V was shortened by 6 bases and J by 6 bases, with 16 bases between the two germline ends. The germline CDR1 and CDR2 sequences are LGHNT and FRNRAP. The CDR3 nucleotides are TGTGCTAGTGGCCAAGATGGGGGCGCGGATACGCAGTATTTT. Translation gives CASGQDGGADTQYF.

Ten or more counts support this clonotype. CDR3 sequence reads: CSARSKLAGGRNIQYF. The CDR3 DNA is TGCAGTGCTAGAAGCAAACTAGCGGGAGGGCGAAACATTCAGTACTTC. The chain uses TRBV20-1 and TRBJ2-4, with TRBD2 matching over 13 bases. Germline-derived CDR1 and CDR2 are DFQATT and SNEGSKA (reference sequence). The V segment lost 2 bases and the J segment 6 bases; nucleotides outside the gene matches: 7. The CDR3 contains 16 residues.

CDR3 DNA: TGTGCCAGCAGCGTAGAACAGACCGGGGAGCTGTTTTTT. It is translated as CASSVEQTGELFF. V and J are TRBV9 and TRBJ2-2; D is undetermined. Germline-derived CDR1 and CDR2 are SGDLS and YYNGEE. The length of the CDR3 is 13 residues. V shed 0 bases and J shed 5 bases, with 5 bases lying between them.

This clonotype has a handful of counts. V gene TRBV4-3 combines with J gene TRBJ1-2, with TRBD1 as a possible D gene (5 bases). The CDR3 totals 14 residues. Germline CDR1 is LGHNA and CDR2 is YSLEER. Between the trimmed V and J ends, which lost 3 bases and 4 bases, there was a span of 12 bases. The CDR3 loop is CASSQTRGGYGYTF. The CDR3, as DNA: TGCGCCAGCAGCCAGACGCGGGGGGGCTATGGCTACACCTTC.

V is TRBV29-1 and J is TRBJ1-4, with D maybe TRBD1 (5 bases). The V end lost 6 bases, the J end lost 8 bases, and 16 bases lay between the germline ends. The CDR3 length is 13 residues. CDR1 is SQVTM, CDR2 ANQGSEA, per germline. CDR3 DNA: TGCAGCGTCAACCGGGACGGTGCAGAAAAACTGTTTTTT. It codes for CSVNRDGAEKLFF.

This clonotype came up a few times. The J gene is TRBJ1-1, the V gene TRBV12-3 or TRBV12-4; D is unresolved. Trimming took off 6 bases at V and 1 base at J, with 12 bases between the two ends. The CDR3 length is 14 residues. The CDR3 is CASSSGLSNTEAFF. The CDR3 DNA is TGTGCCAGCAGCTCAGGACTGTCGAACACTGAAGCTTTCTTT.

This clonotype was found a few times. This chain links TRBV18 with TRBJ2-1; 7 nucleotides align to TRBD2. Germline CDR1 KGHSH, CDR2 LQKENI. V shed 3 bases, J shed 7 bases, and the junction held 9 bases outside the gene matches. There are 15 residues in the CDR3. CDR3 amino acids: CASSPVAGERNEQFF. DNA of the CDR3: TGTGCCAGCTCACCCGTGGCGGGGGAGAGGAATGAGCAGTTCTTC.

This clonotype was counted a few times. V and J are TRBV7-2 and TRBJ2-5; no clear D gene. Trimming left V 1 base short and J 4 bases short, with 10 bases between. The germline V gene encodes CDR1 SGHTA and CDR2 FQGNSA. The CDR3 loop spans 14 amino acids. Here the CDR3 DNA reads TGTGCCAGCAGCTTAGTCAGAAGGGCAGAGACCCAGTACTTC. Its translation: CASSLVRRAETQYF.

The V gene is TRBV7-9, the J gene TRBJ1-2; weak D call: TRBD1 (5 bases). Germline CDR1 SEHNR, CDR2 FQNEAQ (reference sequence). The V gene lost 3 bases and the J gene lost 6 bases, with 8 bases spanning the gap. This CDR3 spans 12 amino acids. The CDR3 DNA is TGTGCCAGCAGCTTCAGGGCCCATGGCTACACCTTC. It translates to CASSFRAHGYTF.

V usage is TRBV28 and J usage is TRBJ2-1, with 7 nucleotides matching TRBD1. The CDR3 consists of 13 residues. Germline trimming cut 4 bases from V and 7 bases from J; bases unmatched to any gene: 4. Germline CDR1 MDHEN, CDR2 SYDVKM. This CDR3 reads CASSSSTGNEQFF. The CDR3 nucleotides are TGTGCCAGCAGTTCCTCGACAGGGAATGAGCAGTTCTTC.

The chain employs TRBV24-1 and TRBJ2-3, with 9 bases aligning to TRBD1. The V and J ends lost 4 bases and 0 bases, in that order; junction bases with no gene match: 4. CDR1 is KGHDR, CDR2 SFDVKD, per germline. The CDR3 contains 16 residues. CDR3: CATSERDRASTDTQYF. Written as DNA, the CDR3 is TGTGCCACCAGTGAACGGGACAGGGCTAGCACAGATACGCAGTATTTT.

Ten or more counts support this clonotype. The chain recombines TRBV6-5 with TRBJ1-2, with 11 positions matching TRBD1. The trim removed 4 bases at V and 2 bases at J, leaving 3 bases unmatched. The germline gives CDR1 MNHEY, CDR2 SVGAGI. The CDR3 has 15 residues. CDR3 nucleotide sequence: TGTGCCAGCAGTTGGACAGGGGGCTCGAACTATGGCTACACCTTC. Translation: CASSWTGGSNYGYTF.

The chain recombines TRBV12-3 or TRBV12-4 with TRBJ1-2; unclear D gene. This CDR3 contains 13 residues. The V end was cut by 3 bases, the J end by 2 bases, with 7 bases between. In DNA, the CDR3 is TGTGCCAGCAGTTTCCCAGTGAACTATGGCTACACCTTC. This translates into CASSFPVNYGYTF.